The 10 T cell receptor beta chains presented below share a single source sample, sequenced in a study of early T cells in non-severe SARS-CoV-2 infection. TCRdb itself ran the 5' RACE reads through MiXCR, one entry per CDR3 protein. The sample yields 85,000 to 100,000 distinct CDR3 sequences, 9.5% to 11% seen once. Sequencing input: whole blood. Receptor source: an adult who was a healthcare worker with PCR-confirmed SARS-CoV-2 infection or an uninfected control (not recorded which).

J is TRBJ2-7 and V is TRBV6-6; a possible D gene is TRBD2 (5 bases). In germline, CDR1 is MNHNY, CDR2 SVGAGI (reference sequence). Trimming stripped 6 bases from V and 4 bases from J, with 13 bases between. The CDR3 spans 13 residues. CDR3 bases: TGTGCCAGCAGCCCCTCGACGGGGTACGAGCAGTACTTC. Residues: CASSPSTGYEQYF.

This clonotype was seen at least ten times. The genes are TRBV6-5 and TRBJ2-5, with TRBD2 matching 9 bases. Germline V lookup: CDR1 MNHEY, CDR2 SVGAGI. Trimming removed 2 bases from V and 7 bases from J; junction bases left unmatched: 11. This CDR3 is built from 16 residues. The DNA of the CDR3 is TGTGCCAGCAGTTACGCTCCGGGGTCTAGCGGGGCGACCCAGTACTTC. This sequence encodes CASSYAPGSSGATQYF.

This clonotype was recorded a few times. An end of the junction differs from the germline gene, which may be a read error. The V gene is TRBV19, the J gene TRBJ1-5; 9 bases align to TRBD1. CDR3 length equals 16 residues. Per the germline V gene, CDR1 is LNHDA and CDR2 is SQIVND (reference sequence). Here the CDR3 DNA reads TGTGCCAGTACCTTCCGGGCGGACAGGGGAAATCAGCCCCAGCTTTTT. Encoded protein: CASTFRADRGNQPQLF.

This clonotype came up a few times. V is TRBV5-4 and J is TRBJ2-3; 7 positions agree with TRBD2. The V and J ends lost 1 base and 0 bases, in that order; junction bases with no gene match: 8. Germline CDR1 reads SGHNT; CDR2 reads YYREEE (reference sequence). The CDR3 is 17 residues long. CDR3 bases: TGTGCCAGCAGCTTGATGGTTCTAGCGGCTAGCACAGATACGCAGTATTTT. This sequence encodes CASSLMVLAASTDTQYF.

This clonotype was seen many times. This chain links TRBV5-4 with TRBJ2-7; TRBD1 matches 9 bases. This CDR3 spans 15 amino acids. CDR1 is SGHNT and CDR2 is YYREEE in the germline V gene (reference sequence). Trimming cost V 5 bases and J 6 bases; bases outside gene matches: 12. The chain's CDR3 is CASRPQGAHRSEQYF. CDR3 bases: TGTGCCAGCAGGCCACAGGGGGCGCATCGAAGCGAGCAGTACTTC.

V is TRBV28 and J is TRBJ2-7; D is possibly TRBD2 (7 bases). Germline V gives CDR1 MDHEN, CDR2 SYDVKM. This CDR3 has 13 amino acids. The V gene lost 6 bases and the J gene lost 8 bases, with 17 bases spanning the gap. The CDR3 spells CASSRGLPDKQYF. In DNA form, the CDR3 reads TGTGCCAGCAGCAGGGGACTACCCGACAAGCAGTACTTC.

This clonotype was seen at least ten times. The chain's CDR3 is CSATYSGAGQPQHF. For the CDR3, the DNA is TGCAGTGCTACCTATTCCGGAGCGGGTCAGCCCCAGCATTTT. The rearrangement joins TRBV20-1 to TRBJ1-5; D ambiguous. Germline V gives CDR1 DFQATT, CDR2 SNEGSKA (reference sequence). Trimming cost V 4 bases and J 6 bases, with 16 bases left between them. The CDR3 has 14 residues.

This chain connects TRBV4-1 to TRBJ2-1; 11 nucleotides match TRBD2. V trimming: 2 bases; J trimming: 7 bases; junction bases outside the gene matches: 4. The CDR3 length is 15 residues. Germline CDR1 is MGHRA and CDR2 is YSYEKL. The CDR3: CASSQLAGGLNEQFF. CDR3 DNA sequence: TGCGCCAGCAGCCAACTAGCGGGAGGTTTAAATGAGCAGTTCTTC.

The genes are TRBV7-9 and TRBJ1-1; a weak D match, TRBD1 (5 bases). This CDR3 is 14 amino acids long. Trimming took off 0 bases at V and 5 bases at J, with 10 bases between the two ends. CDR1 is SEHNR and CDR2 is FQNEAQ in the germline V gene (reference sequence). The CDR3 sequence is CASSLARGRTEAFF. The CDR3 nucleotides read TGTGCCAGCAGCTTAGCCCGGGGGAGAACTGAAGCTTTCTTT.

The V gene is TRBV10-2, the J gene TRBJ2-1; 7 positions match TRBD1. Trimming at V came to 10 bases and at J to 8 bases, leaving 14 bases not matched to a gene. Germline V gene sequence: CDR1 WSHSY, CDR2 SAAADI. The CDR3 length is 14 residues. CDR3 sequence (DNA): TGCGCCATCTCTATACCGGGACAGAGCGATGAGCAGTTCTTC. Protein: CAISIPGQSDEQFF.